This T cell receptor beta chain was profiled in a study of CD8 T cells in ankylosing spondylitis. The germline CDR1 and CDR2 sequences are SQVTM and ANQGSEA. CDR3 length equals 11 residues. Trimming left V 5 bases short and J 11 bases short, with 15 bases between. This clonotype has at least ten counts. What it binds is not known. Study results and limitations: Blood from ankylosing spondylitis patients appeared to carry a characteristic eight-variant TCR beta motif. Some motif variants were previously reported in reactive arthritis synovial fluid and blood.

Quantitative barcoded 5'-RACE was used to prepare TCR beta libraries. MiXCR, run by TCRdb on the 5' RACE reads, gives a single entry per CDR3 protein. This table has 45,000 to 60,000 distinct CDR3 sequences, less than 8.5% appearing once. The chain is built from TRBV29-1 and TRBJ1-1; D gene uncertain. The sequence derives from a female donor with ankylosing spondylitis or in good health (not recorded which). What was sequenced was blood, either unsorted or a sorted T cell fraction (not recorded which). The CDR3 coding sequence is TGCAGCGTTACGATCTCCTTGGGCGCTTTCTTT. Translating it yields CSVTISLGAFF.